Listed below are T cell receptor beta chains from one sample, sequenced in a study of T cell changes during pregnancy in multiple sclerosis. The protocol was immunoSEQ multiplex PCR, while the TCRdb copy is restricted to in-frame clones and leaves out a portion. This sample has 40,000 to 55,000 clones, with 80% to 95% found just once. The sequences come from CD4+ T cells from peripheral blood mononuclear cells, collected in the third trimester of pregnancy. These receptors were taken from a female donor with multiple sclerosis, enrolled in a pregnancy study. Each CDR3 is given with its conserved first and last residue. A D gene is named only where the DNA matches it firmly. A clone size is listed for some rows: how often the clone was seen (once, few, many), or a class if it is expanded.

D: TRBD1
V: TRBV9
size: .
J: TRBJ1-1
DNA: TGTGCCAGCAGCCTAATAGGACAGGGAGAAGCTTTCTTT
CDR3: CASSLIGQGEAFF

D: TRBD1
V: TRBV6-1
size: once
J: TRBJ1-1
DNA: TGTGCCAGCATTTGGGACAGGGGAGGCACTGAAGCTTTCTTT
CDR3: CASIWDRGGTEAFF

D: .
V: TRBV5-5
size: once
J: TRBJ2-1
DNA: TGTGCCAGCAGCCTTCAGGGTCAGCCCGACAATGAGCAGTTCTTC
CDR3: CASSLQGQPDNEQFF

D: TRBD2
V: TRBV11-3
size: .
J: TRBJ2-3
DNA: TGTGCCAGCAGCTTAGTACTAGCGGGGGGGACAGATACGCAGTATTTT
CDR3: CASSLVLAGGTDTQYF

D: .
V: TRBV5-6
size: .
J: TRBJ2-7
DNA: TGTGCCAGCAGCTCCCGAGGGCAAGTGTACTCCTACGAGCAGTACTTC
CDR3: CASSSRGQVYSYEQYF

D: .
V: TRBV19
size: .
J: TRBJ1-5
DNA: TGTGCCAGTAGTACGCAGCGACAGTTTAGCAATCAGCCCCAGCATTTT
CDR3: CASSTQRQFSNQPQHF

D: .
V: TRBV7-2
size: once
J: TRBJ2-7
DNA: TGTGCCAGCAGCAACCACAGGGAAGGCGAGCAGTACTTC
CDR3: CASSNHREGEQYF

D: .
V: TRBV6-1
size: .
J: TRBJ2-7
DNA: TGTGCCAGCAGTGAATTGACTAAAACCTACGAGCAGTACTTC
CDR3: CASSELTKTYEQYF

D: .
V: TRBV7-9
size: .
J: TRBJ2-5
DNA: TGTGCCAGCAGCCCGGGCTACCGACAGATACAAGAGACCCAGTACTTC
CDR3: CASSPGYRQIQETQYF

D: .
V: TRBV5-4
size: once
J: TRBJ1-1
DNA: TGTGCCAGCAGCCGCCAGGGGAGCAGGAGTGGGACTGAAGCTTTCTTT
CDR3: CASSRQGSRSGTEAFF

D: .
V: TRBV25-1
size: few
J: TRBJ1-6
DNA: TGTGCCAGCAGTGGCCAGGGCTATAATTCACCCCTCCACTTT
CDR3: CASSGQGYNSPLHF

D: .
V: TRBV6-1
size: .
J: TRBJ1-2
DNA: TGTGCCAGCAGTGAACAACGAGTCTATGGCTACACCTTC
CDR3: CASSEQRVYGYTF

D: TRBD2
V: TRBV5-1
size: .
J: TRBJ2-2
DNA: TGCGCCAGCAGCTCGGGACTAGCGGGGCCAACGGGGACCGGGGAGCTGTTTTTT
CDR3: CASSSGLAGPTGTGELFF

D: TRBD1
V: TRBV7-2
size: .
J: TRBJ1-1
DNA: TGTGCCAGCAGCTCGGGGGACAGTCACACTGAAGCTTTCTTT
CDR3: CASSSGDSHTEAFF

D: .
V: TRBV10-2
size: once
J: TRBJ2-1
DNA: TGCGCCAGCAGTGAGTCGGATCTACAGCACAATGAGCAGTTCTTC
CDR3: CASSESDLQHNEQFF

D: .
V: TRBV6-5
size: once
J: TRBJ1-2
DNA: TGTGCCAGCAGTCCCTACAGGGCAGGGGACTATGGCTACACCTTC
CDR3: CASSPYRAGDYGYTF

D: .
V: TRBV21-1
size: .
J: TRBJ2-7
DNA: TGTGCCAGCAGGGGGGGTGTGGACTCCTACGAGCAGTACTTC
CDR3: CASRGGVDSYEQYF

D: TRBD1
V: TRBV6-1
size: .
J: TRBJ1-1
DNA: TGTGCCAGCAGTGACAGGGGGCGAGGTGAAGCTTTCTTT
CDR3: CASSDRGRGEAFF

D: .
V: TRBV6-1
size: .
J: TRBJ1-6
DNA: TGTGCCAGCAGATACAGGGTCATGAGTGATTCACCCCTCCACTTT
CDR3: CASRYRVMSDSPLHF

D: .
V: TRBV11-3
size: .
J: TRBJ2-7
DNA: TGTGCCAGCAGCTTCCAGGGTAACACCTACGAGCAGTACTTC
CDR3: CASSFQGNTYEQYF

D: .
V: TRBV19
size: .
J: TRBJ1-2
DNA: TGTGCCAGTGCTCCACAGAGTCTTATTGGCTACACCTTC
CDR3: CASAPQSLIGYTF

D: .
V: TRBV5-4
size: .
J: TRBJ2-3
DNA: TGTGCCAGCAGCCGTGAACTAGCTGGGTCAGATACGCAGTATTTT
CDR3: CASSRELAGSDTQYF

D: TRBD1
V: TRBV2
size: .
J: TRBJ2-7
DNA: TGTGCCAGCGGAACAGACAGGGCTTATGAGCAGTACTTC
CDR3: CASGTDRAYEQYF

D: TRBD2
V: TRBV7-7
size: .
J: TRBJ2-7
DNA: TGTGCCAGCAGCCCCCGGGGGGGTGCCCCAAGCTCCTACGAGCAGTACTTC
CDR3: CASSPRGGAPSSYEQYF

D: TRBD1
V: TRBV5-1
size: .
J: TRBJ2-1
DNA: TGCGCCAGCAGCCCGGGACAGGGGATGTTCTTC
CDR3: CASSPGQGMFF

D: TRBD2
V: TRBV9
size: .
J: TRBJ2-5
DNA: TGTGCCAGCAGTCTTGTCGGGGGGGCCCAGTACTTC
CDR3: CASSLVGGAQYF

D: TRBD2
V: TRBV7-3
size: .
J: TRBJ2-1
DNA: TGTGCCAGCAGCCCCCTCCCCCCAGCGGGGGCCTTTAATGAGCAGTTCTTC
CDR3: CASSPLPPAGAFNEQFF

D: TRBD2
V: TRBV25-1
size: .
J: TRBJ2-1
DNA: TGTGCCAGCCGCTCCTTGGGGGGGGAGCAGTTCTTC
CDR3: CASRSLGGEQFF

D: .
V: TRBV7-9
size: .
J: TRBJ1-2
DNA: TGTGCCAGCAGCCCCCGAACTCCCTATCGCTACACCTTC
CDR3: CASSPRTPYRYTF

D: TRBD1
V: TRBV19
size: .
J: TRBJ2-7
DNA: TGTGCCAGTAGTACCCCGGGACAGAAAAGTACCTACGAGCAGTACTTC
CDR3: CASSTPGQKSTYEQYF

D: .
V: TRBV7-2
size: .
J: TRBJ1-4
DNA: TGTGCCAGCAGCTTAACGGGCAGGGAGGGGGAAAAACTGTTTTTT
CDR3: CASSLTGREGEKLFF

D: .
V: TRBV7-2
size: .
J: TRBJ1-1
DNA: TGTGCCAGCAGCCCCCGATATGGGAGTGAAGCTTTCTTT
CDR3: CASSPRYGSEAFF

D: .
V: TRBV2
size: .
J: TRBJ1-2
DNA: TGTGCCACCTTAAGACAGGCCCCCTATGGCTACACCTTC
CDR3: CATLRQAPYGYTF

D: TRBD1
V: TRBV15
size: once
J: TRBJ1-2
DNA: TGTGCCACCAGCGGAGACAGGGGCCTTGCTAACTATGGCTACACCTTC
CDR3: CATSGDRGLANYGYTF

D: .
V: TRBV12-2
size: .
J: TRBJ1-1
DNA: TGTGCAAGTCGCAAGCCCACGAACACTGAAGCTTTCTTT
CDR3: CASRKPTNTEAFF

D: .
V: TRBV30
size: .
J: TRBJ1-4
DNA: TGTGCCTGGAGTGTACGGACATATAATGAAAAACTGTTTTTT
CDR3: CAWSVRTYNEKLFF

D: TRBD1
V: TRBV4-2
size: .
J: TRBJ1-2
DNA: TGTGCCAGCAGCCAAGAGACAGGGGACTATGGCTACACCTTC
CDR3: CASSQETGDYGYTF

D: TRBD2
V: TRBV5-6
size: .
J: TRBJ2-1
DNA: TGTGCCAGCAGCTTGCCTAGCGGGGGGGCGAGGTTCTTC
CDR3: CASSLPSGGARFF